This T cell receptor (beta chain) was retrieved from a study of molecular identifiers for immune sequencing clone quantification (dated by TCRdb to 2016 to 2018). About the investigation overall: In a replicate experiment, RNA from 20,000 or 100,000 naive CD8 T cells was split into five aliquots, four of which were sequenced. CD8 T cells were used in a methods study to benchmark molecular-identifier clustering-based TCR repertoire sequencing (MIDCIRS) and TCR RNA copy counting.

This clonotype was observed a handful of times. This receptor's antigen is unknown. No base-level quality is on record; no much larger clone is a single base apart. Libraries of naive CD8 T cells were built from approximately 20,000 to 980,000 sorted cells, with 10%, 30% or 50% of the purified RNA used. Naive CD8 T cells, defined as CD8+CD4-CCR7+CD45RA+, were FACS-sorted into RLT Plus buffer on a BD FACSAria II. Detection sensitivity was tested by spiking Jurkat RNA equal to roughly ten TCR copies' worth into samples containing 20,000-1,000,000 naive CD8 T cells. CD8 T cells were enriched with RosetteSep CD8+ T Cell Enrichment Cocktail and Ficoll-Paque, followed by ACK red cell lysis. The library came from PCR. These reads were obtained on an Illumina HiSeq 4000. Bulk TCR libraries were prepared as previously described, using TCR primers listed in Table S5. The Qiagen AllPrep DNA/RNA kit was used to purify total RNA. Before any analysis, reads coming from multiple sequencing runs of the same library were combined into one pool. Regarding the original processing steps: Reads were retained only if the reads had an exact TCR constant sequence, and the retained reads were trimmed to 150 nt and grouped according to their 12-nt molecular barcodes. Reads within each barcode group were sub-clustered using a 15% Levenshtein threshold, and quality-weighted consensus sequences were constructed for each RNA molecule. Non-functional sequences were discarded, and so were lower-count sequences lying one edit away from another sequence. Based on a fit of two negative binomial distributions, barcode sub-clusters having less than 20% of the maximum read count were discarded. TCRdb cleaned the public reads at Q25 with fastp, built clones with MiXCR and kept in-frame beta chains. Records with the same CDR3 protein are collapsed into one entry carrying the most frequent genes and DNA. TCRdb's processing, not the authors' own work, is the source of the V and J calls. In this sample the table shows about 640,000 distinct CDR3 sequences, roughly 21% of which occur a single time. The top ten clonotypes cover 0.85% to 0.9% of the sample.

Study-level results and caveats: Highly expanded clone sizes could be underestimated if identical TCR molecules share a barcode. Without barcode sub-clustering, chimeric consensus sequences inflated TCR diversity; chimeras reached as high as 47%. Naive libraries contained spiked-in Jurkat TCR RNA (around eleven copies' worth), which is not part of the donor repertoire. Modeling gave 3 to 3.5 recovered TCR RNA copies per cell versus 7.5 to 10 by digital PCR, implying approximately 30% capture efficiency. A single cell's worth of spiked-in Jurkat TCR RNA was reported detectable even among some 920,000 naive CD8 T cells. Clones above 20 RNA copies held over 99% of molecules in CMV-specific effector cells but under 1% in naive cells.

V has 3 bases trimmed and J has 8 bases trimmed; junction bases matching no gene number 5. As encoded in the germline V gene, CDR1 is SGDLS while CDR2 is YYNGEE. The CDR3 sequence holds 13 residues, the cysteine and phenylalanine included. Of the read, only the CDR3 DNA is kept; its 39 bases are in frame from base 1. The chain links TRBV9 with TRBJ1-2; 9 middle bases align to TRBD1. The source material was naive CD8+ T cells from blood, with Jurkat cell RNA spiked in. Read against the paper, the sample's cell subset or site label means: FACS-sorted CD8+CD4-CCR7+CD45RA+ naive T cells. This clonotype was obtained from a human donor in good health. Some libraries in this study had Jurkat cell RNA spiked in. The sequence in DNA is TGTGCCAGCAGCGCTTCGACAGGGGGGGGCTACACCTTC. It translates as CASSASTGGGYTF. Beyond the CDR3, the reference TRBV9 and TRBJ1-2 genes provide the residues; the full variable domain reads: DSGVTQTPKHLITATGQRVTLRCSPRSGDLSVYWYQQSLDQGLQFLIQYYNGEERAKGNILERFSAQQFPDLHSELNLSSLELGDSALYFCASSASTGGGYTFGSGTRLTVV.